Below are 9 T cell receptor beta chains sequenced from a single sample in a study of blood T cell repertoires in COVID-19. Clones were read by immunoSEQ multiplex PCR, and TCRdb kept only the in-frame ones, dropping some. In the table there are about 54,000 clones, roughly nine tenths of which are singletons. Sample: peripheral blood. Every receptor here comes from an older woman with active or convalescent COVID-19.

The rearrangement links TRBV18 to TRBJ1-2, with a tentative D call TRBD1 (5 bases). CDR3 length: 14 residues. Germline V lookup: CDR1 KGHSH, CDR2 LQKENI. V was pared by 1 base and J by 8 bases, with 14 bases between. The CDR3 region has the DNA TGTGCCAGCTCACCACTAGAGGCAGGGAACGGCTACACCTTC. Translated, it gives CASSPLEAGNGYTF.

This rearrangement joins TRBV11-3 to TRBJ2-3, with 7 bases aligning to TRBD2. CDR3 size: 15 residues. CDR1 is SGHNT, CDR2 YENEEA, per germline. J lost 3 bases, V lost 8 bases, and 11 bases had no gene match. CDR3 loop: CASSETSLLTDTQYF. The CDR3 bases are TGTGCCAGCTCCGAGACTAGCCTTTTGACAGATACGCAGTATTTT.

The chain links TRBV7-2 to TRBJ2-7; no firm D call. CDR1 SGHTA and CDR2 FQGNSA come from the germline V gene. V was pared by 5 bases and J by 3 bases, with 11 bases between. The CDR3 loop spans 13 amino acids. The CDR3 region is CASSPVSGYEQYF. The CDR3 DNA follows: TGTGCCAGCAGCCCAGTCTCTGGCTACGAGCAGTACTTC.

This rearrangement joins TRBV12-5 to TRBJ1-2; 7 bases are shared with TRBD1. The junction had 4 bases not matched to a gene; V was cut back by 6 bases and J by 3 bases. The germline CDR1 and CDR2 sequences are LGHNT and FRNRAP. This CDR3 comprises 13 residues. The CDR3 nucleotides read TGTGCTAGTGGCCGTACAGGGGACTATGGCTACACCTTC. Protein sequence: CASGRTGDYGYTF.

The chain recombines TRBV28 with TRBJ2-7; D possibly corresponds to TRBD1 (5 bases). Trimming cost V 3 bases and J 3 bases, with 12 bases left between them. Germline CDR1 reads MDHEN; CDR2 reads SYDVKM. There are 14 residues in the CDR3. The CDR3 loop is CASSFGRADYEQYF. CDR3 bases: TGTGCCAGCAGTTTTGGCAGGGCCGACTACGAGCAGTACTTC.

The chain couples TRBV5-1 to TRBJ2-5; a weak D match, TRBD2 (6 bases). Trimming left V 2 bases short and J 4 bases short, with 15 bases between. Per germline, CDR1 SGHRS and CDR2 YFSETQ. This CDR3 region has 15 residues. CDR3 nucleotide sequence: TGCGCCAGCAGCTTTGGGTCTGCGGGGAGAGAGACCCAGTACTTC. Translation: CASSFGSAGRETQYF.

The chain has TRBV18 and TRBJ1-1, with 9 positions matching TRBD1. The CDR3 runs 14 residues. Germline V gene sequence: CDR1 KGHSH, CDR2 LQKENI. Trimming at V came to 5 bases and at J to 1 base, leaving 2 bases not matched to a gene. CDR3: CASSGGQGNTEAFF. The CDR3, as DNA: TGTGCCAGCTCAGGGGGACAGGGGAACACTGAAGCTTTCTTT.

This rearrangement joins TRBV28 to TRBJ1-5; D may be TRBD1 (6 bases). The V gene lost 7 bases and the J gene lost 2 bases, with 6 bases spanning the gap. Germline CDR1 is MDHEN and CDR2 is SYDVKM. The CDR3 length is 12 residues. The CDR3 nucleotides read TGTGCCAGCACAGGGGGCAATCAGCCCCAGCATTTT. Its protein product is CASTGGNQPQHF.

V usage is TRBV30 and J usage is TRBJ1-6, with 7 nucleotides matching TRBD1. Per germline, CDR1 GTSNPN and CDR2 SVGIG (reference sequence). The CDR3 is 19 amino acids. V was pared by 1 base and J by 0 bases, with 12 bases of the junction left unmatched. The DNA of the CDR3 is TGTGCCTGGAGTGGGTACAGGGGACCCGCCTTCTCCTATAATTCACCCCTCCACTTT. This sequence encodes CAWSGYRGPAFSYNSPLHF.